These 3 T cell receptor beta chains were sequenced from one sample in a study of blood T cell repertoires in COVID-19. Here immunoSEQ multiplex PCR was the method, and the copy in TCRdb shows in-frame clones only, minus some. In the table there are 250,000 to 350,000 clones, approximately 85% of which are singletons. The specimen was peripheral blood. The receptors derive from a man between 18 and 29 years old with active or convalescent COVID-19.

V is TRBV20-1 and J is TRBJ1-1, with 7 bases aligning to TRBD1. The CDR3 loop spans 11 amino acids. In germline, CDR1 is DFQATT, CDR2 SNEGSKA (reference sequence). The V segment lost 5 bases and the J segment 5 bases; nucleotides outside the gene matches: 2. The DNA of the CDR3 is TGCAGTGCTTCACAGGGGACTGAAGCTTTCTTT. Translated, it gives CSASQGTEAFF.

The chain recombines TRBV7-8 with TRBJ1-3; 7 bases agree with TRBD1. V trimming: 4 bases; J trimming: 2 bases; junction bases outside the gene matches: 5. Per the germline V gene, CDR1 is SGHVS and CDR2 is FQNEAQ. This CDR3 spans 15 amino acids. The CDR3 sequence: CASSSTGYAGNTIYF. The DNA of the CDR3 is TGTGCCAGCAGCTCGACAGGGTACGCTGGAAACACCATATATTTT.

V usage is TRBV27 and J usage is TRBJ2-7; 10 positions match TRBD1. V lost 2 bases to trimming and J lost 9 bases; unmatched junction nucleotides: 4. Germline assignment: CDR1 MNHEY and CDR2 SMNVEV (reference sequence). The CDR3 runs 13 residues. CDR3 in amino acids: CASSLGQGGRQYF. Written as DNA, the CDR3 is TGTGCCAGCAGTTTAGGACAGGGGGGTAGGCAGTACTTC.